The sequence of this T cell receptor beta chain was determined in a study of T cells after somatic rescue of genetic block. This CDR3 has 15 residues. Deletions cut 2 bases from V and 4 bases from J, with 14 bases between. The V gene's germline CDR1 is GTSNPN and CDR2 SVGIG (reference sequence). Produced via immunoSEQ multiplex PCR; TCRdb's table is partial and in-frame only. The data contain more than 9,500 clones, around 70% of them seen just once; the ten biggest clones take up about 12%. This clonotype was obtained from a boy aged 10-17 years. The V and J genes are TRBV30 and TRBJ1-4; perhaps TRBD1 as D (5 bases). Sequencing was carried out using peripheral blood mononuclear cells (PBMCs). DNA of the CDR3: TGTGCCTGGAGTATGTACGGGGCCTTTAATGAAAAACTGTTTTTT. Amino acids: CAWSMYGAFNEKLFF.